This T cell receptor beta chain was recorded in a study of type 1 regulatory T cells (dated by TCRdb to about 2021). With respect to the entire study: The study characterized an in vitro protocol that generated a Tr1-enriched, alloantigen-specific CD4 T cell product named T-allo10. T-allo10 was being tested clinically in patients with hematological malignancies who were undergoing allogeneic hematopoietic stem cell transplantation.

Sequencing took place on an Illumina MiSeq. The public reads were run again by TCRdb, first through fastp at Q25 and then through MiXCR, and only productive beta chains were kept. Rows with one shared CDR3 protein collapse into an entry with the most common genes and DNA. The sample includes 6,000 to 7,500 distinct CDR3 sequences, with 30% to 35% observed a single time. The ten largest clones represent roughly 25% of the sample. Summary of the overall study and its limitations: Compared with non-Tr1 cells, Tr1 cells had a narrower TCR repertoire, and the study took this difference to reflect clonal expansion driven by alloantigen.

Details on this clonotype: Its antigen remains undetermined. Within one base of it there is no much larger clone, and no base qualities were kept.

Sequences were obtained from cultured type 1 regulatory T (Tr1) cells, either the whole culture or a sorted fraction (not recorded which). The sample's cell subset or site label, decoded: type 1 regulatory T cells sorted from the T-allo10 product. The origin of this receptor is a human donor in good health.

The CDR3 region reads CASSPGGRGFSSPLHF. The DNA sequence reads TGTGCCAGCAGCCCCGGTGGGAGGGGTTTTAGTTCACCCCTCCACTTT. Recombination joined TRBV4-2 with TRBJ1-6; a weak D assignment points to TRBD1 (5 bases agree). The germline V gene yields LGHNA for CDR1 and YNFKEQ for CDR2. Including the terminal cysteine and phenylalanine, the CDR3 comprises 16 residues. Here the CDR3 DNA is all that survives: 48 bases in frame from base 1. V and J lose 4 bases and 9 bases, and a span of 19 bases separates them.